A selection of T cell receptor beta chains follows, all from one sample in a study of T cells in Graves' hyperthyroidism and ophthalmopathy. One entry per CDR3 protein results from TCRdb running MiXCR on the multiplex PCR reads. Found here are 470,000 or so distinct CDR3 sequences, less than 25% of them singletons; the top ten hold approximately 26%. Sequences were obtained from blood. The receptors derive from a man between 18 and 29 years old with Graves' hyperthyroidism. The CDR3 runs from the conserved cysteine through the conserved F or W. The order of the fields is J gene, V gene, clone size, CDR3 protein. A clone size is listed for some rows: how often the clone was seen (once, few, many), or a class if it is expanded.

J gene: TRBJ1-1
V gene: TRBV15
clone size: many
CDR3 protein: CATSRGLAGTGITEAFF

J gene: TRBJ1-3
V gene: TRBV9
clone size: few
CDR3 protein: CASSVFWSENTIYF

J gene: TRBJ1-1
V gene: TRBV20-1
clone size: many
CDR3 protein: CSARLDTEAFF

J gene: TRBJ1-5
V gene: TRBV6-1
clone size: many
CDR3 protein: CASRTTRLGNQPQHF

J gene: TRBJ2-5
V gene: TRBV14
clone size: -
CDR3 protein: CASRPGQIQETQYF

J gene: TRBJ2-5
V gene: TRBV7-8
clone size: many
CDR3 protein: CASSLGMKGQGVGETQYF

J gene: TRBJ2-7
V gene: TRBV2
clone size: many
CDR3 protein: CASRTGRQYF

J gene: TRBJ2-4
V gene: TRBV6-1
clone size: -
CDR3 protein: CASSESSAGGPQNIQYF

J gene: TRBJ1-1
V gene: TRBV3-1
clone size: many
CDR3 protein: CASSQAMVSEAFF

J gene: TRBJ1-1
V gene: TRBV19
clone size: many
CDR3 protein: CASSLNPGQKNTEAFF

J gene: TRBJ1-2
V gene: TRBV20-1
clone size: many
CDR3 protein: CSAPTGLRDGYTF

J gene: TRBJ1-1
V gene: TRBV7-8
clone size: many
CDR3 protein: CASSLAPYTEAFF

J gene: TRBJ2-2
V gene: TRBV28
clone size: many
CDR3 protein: CASSPVDTGELFF

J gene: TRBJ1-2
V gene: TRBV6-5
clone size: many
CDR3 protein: CASSYKQGVLDGYTF

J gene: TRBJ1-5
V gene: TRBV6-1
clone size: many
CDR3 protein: CASSEVPRGNQPQHF

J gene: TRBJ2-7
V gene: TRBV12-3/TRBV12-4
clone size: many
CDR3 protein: CASSFGRNTFYEQYF

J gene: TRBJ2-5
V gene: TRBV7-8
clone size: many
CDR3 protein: CASSLTRGRETQYF

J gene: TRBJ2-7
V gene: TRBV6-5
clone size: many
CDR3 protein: CASRATGSSYEQYF

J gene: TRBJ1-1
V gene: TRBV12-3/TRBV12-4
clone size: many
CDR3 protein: CASSLVDGTEAFF

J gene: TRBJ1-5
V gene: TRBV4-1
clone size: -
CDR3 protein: CASSPTGGAAQPQHF

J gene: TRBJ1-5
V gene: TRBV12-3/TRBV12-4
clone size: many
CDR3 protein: CASSLGDVSNQPQHF

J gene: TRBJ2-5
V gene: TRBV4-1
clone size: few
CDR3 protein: CASSLYEGGQETQYF

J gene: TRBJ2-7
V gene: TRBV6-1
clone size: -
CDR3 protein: CASSEETVGGRAREQYF

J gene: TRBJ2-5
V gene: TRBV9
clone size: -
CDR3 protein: CASSDPRTGVRTQETQYF

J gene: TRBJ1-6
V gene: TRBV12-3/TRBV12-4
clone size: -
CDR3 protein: CASSLPGSPLHF

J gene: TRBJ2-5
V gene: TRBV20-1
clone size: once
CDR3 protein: CSADPGLAYETQYF

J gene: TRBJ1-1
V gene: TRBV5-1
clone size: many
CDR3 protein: CASSTQEETEAFF

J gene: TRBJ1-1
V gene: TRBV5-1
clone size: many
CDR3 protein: CASSLDTNTEAFF

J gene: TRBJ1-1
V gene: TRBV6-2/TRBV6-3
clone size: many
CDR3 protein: CASSYSSFLGTEAFF

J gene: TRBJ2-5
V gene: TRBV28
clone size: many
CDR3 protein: CASSPGTGGDQETQYF

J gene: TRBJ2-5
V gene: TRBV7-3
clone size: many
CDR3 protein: CASSPTGLETETQYF

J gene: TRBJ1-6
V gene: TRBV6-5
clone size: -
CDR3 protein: CASSYRSGFKSPLHF

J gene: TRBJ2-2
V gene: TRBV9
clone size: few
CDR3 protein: CASSVGKETSNTGELFF

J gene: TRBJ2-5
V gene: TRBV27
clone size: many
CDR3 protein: CASSPRLAGGQETQYF

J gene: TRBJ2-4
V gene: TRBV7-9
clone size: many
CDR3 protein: CASSWGMPKNIQYF

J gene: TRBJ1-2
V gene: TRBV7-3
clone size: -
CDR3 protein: CASSLGAKGGYTF

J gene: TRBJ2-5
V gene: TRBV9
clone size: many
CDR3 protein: CASSARDRETQYF

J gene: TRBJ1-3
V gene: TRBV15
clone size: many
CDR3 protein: CATSRDREGNTIYF

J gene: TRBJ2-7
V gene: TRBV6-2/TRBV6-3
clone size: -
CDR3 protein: CASTTGAIYEQYF

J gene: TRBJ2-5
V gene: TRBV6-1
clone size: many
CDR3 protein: CASTDHGIQYF

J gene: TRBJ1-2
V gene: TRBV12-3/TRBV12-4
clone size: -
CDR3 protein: CASSPSPRGYGYTF

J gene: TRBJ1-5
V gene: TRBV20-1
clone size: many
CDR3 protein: CSASPLGEGQPQHF